This T cell receptor beta chain derives from a study of cytotoxic CD8 clonotypes in ibrutinib-treated CLL (dated by TCRdb to the early 2020s). Some background on the complete study: The cohort was composed of around twelve relapsed/refractory and around 14 treatment-naive patients; IGHV unmutated status was identified in some 17 patients. Partial responses were observed in roughly 24 patients and complete responses in 2; after a median follow-up of 68 months, remission was maintained in 15 or so patients and progression was observed in approximately twelve. The response samples were drawn at a median of roughly twelve months into treatment, with a range of about 6 to 40 months. An average of about 260,000 productive templates and 80,000 to 100,000 productive rearrangements was obtained per sample. Of the 90 or so participants in the trial, roughly 26 had longitudinal samples available. Cryopreserved peripheral blood mononuclear cells were obtained prior to treatment, at the time of response, and at either disease progression or sustained remission. Every remission and progressive disease sample was obtained while ibrutinib was still being received by the patients. The paper as a whole reports these results and caveats: At baseline, clonality was higher than in age-matched healthy donors and showed a strong correlation with circulating CD8+ T-cell counts. Lymph node repertoires were not examined, and the timing of sampling was not matched between patients in sustained remission and those whose disease progressed. Public clonotypes were rare and either contracted or stayed stable during treatment, and the rise in clonality at ibrutinib response reflected the expansion of private clonotypes. At ibrutinib response clonality went up, during sustained remission it held steady, and at progression it dropped back toward baseline.

Concerning this clone: The specificity of this receptor is unknown. Within one base of it there is no much larger clone, and no base qualities were kept.

For CDR1 and CDR2, the germline V gene (reference sequence) lists MNHEY and SMNVEV. Reading from cysteine to phenylalanine, the CDR3 counts 14 amino acids. The kept DNA is CDR3 alone, 42 bases in frame from the first base. Between the V and J ends, shortened by 2 bases and 4 bases respectively, the junction contains 8 bases. Each clonotype received, on average, 10x coverage in deep resolution sequencing performed on a MiSeq, where the target depth lay between 1 in 1 million and 1 in 200,000 T cells. The immunoSEQ hsTCRB Kit was used to generate the TCR beta libraries. In the source study's methods: ImmunoSEQ Data Assistant and ImmunoSEQ Analyzer were used for data analysis, and V, D and J genes were assigned according to IMGT definitions. Clonality, which ranges from 0 to 1, was calculated as one minus the normalized Shannon entropy of productive rearrangement frequencies. Only overrepresented clonotypes making up at least 0.05% of the repertoire of each patient were included in the public clonotype analysis. Repertoires from around 13 age-matched healthy donors in immuneACCESS were used as clonality controls. TCRdb provides this immuneACCESS table in a form limited to in-frame rearrangements. Some clones are lacking; in checked studies, under half of them reflect an unresolved V gene, and why the rest are absent is not known. That table supplies the V and J calls and clone size; D and trimming were determined from the DNA. The sample yields around 150,000 clones; more than 70% were counted once. Roughly 7.6% of the sample lies in the top ten.

Roughly 2 micrograms of genomic DNA were extracted from cryopreserved PBMCs for TCR beta library preparation. Longitudinal blood samples from CLL patients on ibrutinib monotherapy were analyzed using high-throughput TCR beta sequencing. The patients took part in an open-label, single-center phase 2 trial of ibrutinib monotherapy. This receptor was identified in a human donor with chronic lymphocytic leukemia. Sequences were derived from PBMCs, sampled after 36 months of ibrutinib treatment. The chain is encoded by TRBV27 joined to TRBJ1-4; the D gene lacks a confident call. The CDR3 here reads CASSLAHLNEKLFF. The bases read TGTGCCAGCAGTTTAGCCCACCTTAATGAAAAACTGTTTTTT.